Listed here is a single TCR beta chain. Its antigen is still unknown. Per-base quality was not reported, and no clone a single base away is much larger than it. Participants in the prospective study were aged 18 to 89 years, lived in under 30 United States geographic areas, and enrolled through a virtual design. In the prospective study, cohorts were assigned on the basis of participant-reported clinical history obtained from a screening survey and a study questionnaire. Exposed participants were defined as having been in contact with someone with a PCR-confirmed or clinician-diagnosed COVID-19 case within 2 weeks of study entry. In the prospective study, whole blood, serum and a nasopharyngeal or oropharyngeal swab were collected from each participant by mobile phlebotomists. Prospective study participants could optionally give additional blood draws and questionnaires over an approximately two-month period. Before DNA extraction, blood samples from the prospective study were shipped at room temperature or frozen.

The record originates from a study of blood T cell repertoires in COVID-19 (TCRdb year 2020). With regard to the full study: The collaborator samples originated in the United States, Italy and Spain and spanned the acute and convalescent phases of COVID-19. The prospective study material was composed of cDNA or gDNA derived from T cells, B-cell-depleted T cells, or PBMCs. The dataset comprised deeply sampled blood TCRbeta repertoires from subjects exposed to, actively infected with, or recovered from COVID-19. The repertoires were released in a freely available public database meant as a resource for research on the immune response to SARS-CoV-2. The samples were drawn from the first 160 participants of the ongoing ImmuneRACE study and from some 1,300 subjects provided by 6 global collaborators. Sample metadata almost always included a de-identified subject ID, COVID-19 status, age in years and sex. Where available, HLA class I and class II types were obtained from metadata supplied by the sample provider rather than from assay-based typing. Beyond this particular receptor, the publication reports: The amount of clinical and demographic metadata varied by source and participant and was provided uncurated.

TCRbeta CDR3 regions were amplified from genomic DNA using the immunoSEQ Assay, a bias-controlled multiplex PCR. The paper's processing steps were these. Within the assay, amplification of reference gene primers was used to estimate how many nucleated cells each sample contained. Sequence reads were collapsed and filtered to measure the absolute abundance of every unique TCRbeta CDR3 rearrangement. For each sample, productive Simpson clonality was calculated by taking the square root of Simpson's diversity index across productive rearrangements. The table comes from immuneACCESS by way of TCRdb, which keeps in-frame sequences with V and J called. Part of the clones is missing from these tables; in studies checked, under half for an unresolved V gene and the rest for unknown reasons. The V and J calls and the clone size are those of that table, but D and trimming were determined from the DNA. The sample includes about 270,000 clones, with approximately 89% observed a single time. The ten largest clonotypes hold approximately 2.9% of the sample.

The CDR3 contains 14 residues, cysteine and phenylalanine counted. Only the CDR3 DNA stays, 42 bases, in frame from base 1. In the germline V gene, CDR1 corresponds to SNHLY and CDR2 to FYNNEI. The V end gives up 5 bases and the J end 2 bases, leaving 5 bases in the junction not matched to a gene. Sequenced input: PBMCs or T cells enriched from blood (not recorded which). The sequence is built from TRBV2 and TRBJ2-5, with 7 junctional bases fitting TRBD2. This receptor was identified in a man in his forties who had been exposed to COVID-19. The DNA sequence follows: TGTGCCAGCAGTCACCCGGGACTACAAGAGACCCAGTACTTC. Its coded protein is CASSHPGLQETQYF.